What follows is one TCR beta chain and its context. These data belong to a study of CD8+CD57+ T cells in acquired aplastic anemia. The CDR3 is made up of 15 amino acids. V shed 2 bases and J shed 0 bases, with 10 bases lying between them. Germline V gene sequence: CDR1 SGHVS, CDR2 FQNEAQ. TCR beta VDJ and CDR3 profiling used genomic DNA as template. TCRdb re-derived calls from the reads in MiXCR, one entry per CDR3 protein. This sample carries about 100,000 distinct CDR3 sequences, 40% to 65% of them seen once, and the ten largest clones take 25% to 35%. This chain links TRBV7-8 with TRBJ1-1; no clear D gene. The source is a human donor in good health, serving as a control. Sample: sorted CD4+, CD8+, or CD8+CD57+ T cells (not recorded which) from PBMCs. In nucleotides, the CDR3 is TGTGCCAGCAGCTTATGGGGTTCGCTGAACACTGAAGCTTTCTTT. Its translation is CASSLWGSLNTEAFF.